Presented here are 28 T cell receptor beta chains from one specimen sequenced in a study of cytomegalovirus exposure and HLA in healthy donors. The study ran its PCR with 60 Vbeta and 13 Jbeta primers. Repertoires were generated with immunoSEQ multiplex PCR, while TCRdb's copy carries only in-frame clones and drops some. This repertoire shows 120,000 or so clones, 80% found once; its top ten account for roughly 3%. Sequenced sample: PBMCs. The receptors were sampled from a male donor in good health and CMV-seronegative.

This chain uses TRBV6-5 with TRBJ2-2, with TRBD2 matching 13 bases. CDR3 length: 15 residues. J gave up 8 bases and V 5 bases, and 5 bases lay outside the gene matches. Germline-derived CDR1 and CDR2 are MNHEY and SVGAGI. CDR3 in DNA: TGTGCCAGCAGTCCCGGGACTAGCGGGGCAGGGGAGCTGTTTTTT. Its protein is CASSPGTSGAGELFF.

The V and J genes are TRBV30 and TRBJ1-2; D remains unclear. The germline CDR1 and CDR2 sequences are GTSNPN and SVGIG (reference sequence). Trimming cost V 2 bases and J 0 bases, with 13 bases left between them. The CDR3 contains 15 residues. This CDR3 is CAWSSFVRANYGYTF. In DNA form, the CDR3 reads TGTGCCTGGAGTTCCTTTGTCCGAGCTAACTATGGCTACACCTTC.

The V gene is TRBV7-9, the J gene TRBJ1-6; no firm D call. There are 14 residues in the CDR3. CDR1 is SEHNR, CDR2 FQNEAQ, per germline (reference sequence). Trimming left V 0 bases short and J 13 bases short, with 13 bases between. For the CDR3, the DNA is TGTGCCAGCAGCTTAGCCAGATCCCAAACCCCCCTCCACTTT. Amino acids: CASSLARSQTPLHF.

This clone was detected only once. V usage is TRBV27 and J usage is TRBJ2-1; TRBD1 matches 9 bases. Trimming at V came to 6 bases and at J to 13 bases, leaving 7 bases not matched to a gene. Germline values: CDR1 MNHEY, CDR2 SMNVEV (reference sequence). This CDR3 comprises 12 residues. The CDR3 region has the DNA TGTGCCAGCAGCCAAAGGGACAGGGAACAGTTCTTC. This codes for CASSQRDREQFF.

V usage is TRBV5-1 and J usage is TRBJ2-7; 11 positions agree with TRBD2. Germline V CDR1 and CDR2: SGHRS, YFSETQ. V dropped 1 base and J dropped 4; count of bases not matched to a gene: 1. This CDR3 spans 14 amino acids. Here the CDR3 reads CASSLTSGRYEQYF. CDR3 coding DNA: TGCGCCAGCAGCTTGACTAGCGGGAGATACGAGCAGTACTTC.

J is TRBJ1-6 and V is TRBV7-3, with a possible D match to TRBD1 (5 bases). The germline V gene encodes CDR1 SGHTA and CDR2 FQGTGA. The V end was cut by 1 base, the J end by 7 bases, with 5 bases between. The CDR3 has 13 amino acids. CDR3 nucleotides: TGTGCCAGCAGCTTAAGACAGAATTCACCCCTCCACTTT. Amino acid sequence: CASSLRQNSPLHF. The whole variable domain, filled in from reference TRBV7-3 and TRBJ1-6, reads GAGVSQTPSNKVTEKGKYVELRCDPISGHTALYWYRQSLGQGPEFLIYFQGTGAADDSGLPNDRFFAVRPEGSVSTLKIQRTERGDSAVYLCASSLRQNSPLHFGNGTRLTVT.

The V call is TRBV10-3, the J call TRBJ2-5; no definite D call. CDR1 and CDR2 from the germline V gene are ENHRY and SYGVKD. The CDR3 contains 12 residues. Trimming removed 4 bases at V and 5 bases at J, with 8 bases between. CDR3 DNA: TGTGCCATCAGTGCCTCTATCGAGACCCAGTACTTC. The encoded protein is CAISASIETQYF.

The chain is built from TRBV18 and TRBJ2-7; TRBD2 agrees at 11 bases. Germline V gives CDR1 KGHSH, CDR2 LQKENI. This CDR3 comprises 15 residues. With V trimmed by 3 bases and J by 2 bases, 3 bases remained unmatched. CDR3 sequence reads: CASSPTSGVTYEQYF. The DNA of the CDR3 is TGTGCCAGCTCACCGACTAGCGGGGTAACCTACGAGCAGTACTTC.

The V call is TRBV9, the J call TRBJ2-2, with D perhaps TRBD2 (6 bases). Germline CDR1 SGDLS, CDR2 YYNGEE. This CDR3 has 16 residues. Trimming took 4 bases from V and 0 from J, leaving 13 bases between them. Here the CDR3 DNA reads TGTGCCAGCAGCCCCAGTGGGGGGTCGAACACCGGGGAGCTGTTTTTT. This codes for CASSPSGGSNTGELFF. Supplemented by reference TRBV9 and TRBJ2-2, the full variable domain reads DSGVTQTPKHLITATGQRVTLRCSPRSGDLSVYWYQQSLDQGLQFLIQYYNGEERAKGNILERFSAQQFPDLHSELNLSSLELGDSALYFCASSPSGGSNTGELFFGEGSRLTVL.

V and J are TRBV5-1 and TRBJ2-1; unclear D gene. CDR3 length equals 13 residues. The germline V and J ends were trimmed by 1 base and 7 bases, with 9 bases remaining between them. Germline assignment: CDR1 SGHRS and CDR2 YFSETQ. CDR3 nucleotides: TGCGCCAGCAGCTTGACCGGGTGGAATGAGCAGTTCTTC. It specifies CASSLTGWNEQFF. Filled out from reference TRBV5-1 and TRBJ2-1, the complete variable domain reads KAGVTQTPRYLIKTRGQQVTLSCSPISGHRSVSWYQQTPGQGLQFLFEYFSETQRNKGNFPGRFSGRQFSNSRSEMNVSTLELGDSALYLCASSLTGWNEQFFGPGTRLTVL.

This chain links TRBV6-5 with TRBJ2-1; D is uncertain. CDR3 size: 13 residues. The V gene lost 2 bases and the J gene lost 6 bases, with 8 bases spanning the gap. Germline V gene sequence: CDR1 MNHEY, CDR2 SVGAGI. The CDR3 nucleotides read TGTGCCAGCAGTTACCTCCTAGTCAATGAGCAGTTCTTC. Amino acid sequence: CASSYLLVNEQFF.

This sequence joins TRBV19 and TRBJ2-7; 12 positions agree with TRBD2. CDR1 LNHDA and CDR2 SQIVND come from the germline V gene (reference sequence). V dropped 1 base and J dropped 2; count of bases not matched to a gene: 6. The CDR3 loop spans 17 amino acids. The CDR3 reads CASSIGTSGTLPYEQYF. The CDR3 bases are TGTGCCAGTAGTATAGGGACTAGCGGGACACTACCCTACGAGCAGTACTTC.

In regard to this clone: A read error may produce the germline difference seen at one junction end. The chain is built from TRBV7-9 and TRBJ2-7; 16 bases match TRBD2. Germline V gene data show CDR1 as SEHNR and CDR2 as FQNEAQ (reference sequence). The CDR3 sequence is 18 residues long. In DNA, the CDR3 is TGTTCCAGCAGCCCCGGGACTAGCGGGGGGGCTCAGTTCTACGAGCAGTACTTC. It encodes CSSSPGTSGGAQFYEQYF.

V is TRBV4-2 and J is TRBJ2-5; 9 bases are a match to TRBD2. Germline V gene data show CDR1 as LGHNA and CDR2 as YNFKEQ. The V and J ends lost 8 bases and 1 base, in that order; junction bases with no gene match: 11. The CDR3 extends over 16 amino acids. The CDR3 protein is CASRRLGLAFQETQYF. The CDR3 nucleotides are TGTGCCAGCCGGAGGCTGGGACTAGCCTTCCAAGAGACCCAGTACTTC.

This rearrangement joins TRBV30 to TRBJ2-5, with 7 bases lining up with TRBD1. V gave up 1 base and J gave up 1 base; unmatched junction bases: 3. CDR3 length: 14 amino acids. Germline V gives CDR1 GTSNPN, CDR2 SVGIG (reference sequence). The CDR3, as DNA: TGTGCCTGGAGTGAGGGGGCCCTCCAAGAGACCCAGTACTTC. Amino acid sequence: CAWSEGALQETQYF.

The chain links TRBV2 to TRBJ1-1, with a tentative D call TRBD1 (6 bases). The CDR3 sequence is 14 residues long. Trimming stripped 4 bases from V and 8 bases from J, with 17 bases between. Germline CDR1 SNHLY, CDR2 FYNNEI. CDR3 loop: CASSVAGVPVEAFF. CDR3 coding DNA: TGTGCCAGCAGTGTGGCAGGGGTCCCCGTGGAAGCTTTCTTT.

The V gene is TRBV5-7, the J gene TRBJ2-7; the match to TRBD1 covers 8 bases. TRBV5-7 is an ORF, with its function uncertain. V gave up 4 bases and J gave up 6 bases; unmatched junction bases: 9. The CDR3 has 14 residues. As DNA, the CDR3 is TGTGCCAGCAGCCCGGACAGGGAGGTCTCCGAGCAGTACTTC. It codes for CASSPDREVSEQYF.

This clone came up a few times. This sequence joins TRBV20-1 and TRBJ1-4; D unclear. V was trimmed by 3 bases and J by 8 bases, leaving 4 bases between them. This CDR3 has 10 amino acids. Per the germline V gene, CDR1 is DFQATT and CDR2 is SNEGSKA (reference sequence). The CDR3 DNA reads TGCAGTGCTAGGGCAGAAAAACTGTTTTTT. Its protein product is CSARAEKLFF.

This clone was detected a few times. V and J are TRBV5-1 and TRBJ1-2; 7 bases match TRBD1. This CDR3 region has 16 residues. Germline CDR1 SGHRS, CDR2 YFSETQ. V lost 5 bases and J lost 0; bases outside the gene matches: 10. CDR3 residues: CASRPGQISANYGYTF. The DNA for the CDR3 is TGCGCCAGCAGACCGGGACAGATCAGCGCTAACTATGGCTACACCTTC.

The V call is TRBV6-1, the J call TRBJ2-2; D unresolved. Germline CDR1 reads MNHNS; CDR2 reads SASEGT. The V gene lost 2 bases and the J gene lost 6 bases, with 4 bases spanning the gap. The CDR3 extends over 12 amino acids. CDR3: CASSESAGELFF. CDR3 nucleotides: TGTGCCAGCAGTGAATCGGCCGGGGAGCTGTTTTTT.

The table lists this clone with a few counts. The chain employs TRBV7-2 and TRBJ1-4; TRBD1 matches 9 bases. CDR3 length: 15 residues. CDR1 is SGHTA, CDR2 FQGNSA, per germline. Trimming took 5 bases from V and 3 from J; bases not matched to a gene: 4. CDR3 sequence reads: CASSSTGGANEKLFF. In nucleotides, the CDR3 is TGTGCCAGCAGCAGCACAGGGGGCGCTAATGAAAAACTGTTTTTT.

V gene TRBV9 combines with J gene TRBJ2-7; 7 bases map to TRBD1. Losses at the gene ends were 0 bases for V and 3 bases for J; bases not matched to a gene: 3. The CDR3 loop spans 14 amino acids. Per the germline V gene, CDR1 is SGDLS and CDR2 is YYNGEE. CDR3 bases: TGTGCCAGCAGCGTAGACAGGGGTGGCTACGAGCAGTACTTC. Its translation is CASSVDRGGYEQYF.

This chain uses TRBV5-1 with TRBJ2-1, with D possibly TRBD1 on 6 matching bases. Germline assignment: CDR1 SGHRS and CDR2 YFSETQ. Trimming stripped 1 base from V and 2 bases from J, with 13 bases between. This CDR3 has 16 amino acids. For the CDR3, the DNA is TGCGCCAGCAGCTTGACAGGGCAGCCTGCCTACAATGAGCAGTTCTTC. Encoded protein: CASSLTGQPAYNEQFF.

The gene calls are TRBV14 and TRBJ2-2, with TRBD2 matching 7 bases. Germline V gives CDR1 SGHDN, CDR2 FVKESK. The length of the CDR3 is 16 residues. The V gene end was trimmed by 1 base and the J gene end by 5 bases; junction bases not matched to a gene: 7. For the CDR3, the DNA is TGTGCCAGCAGCCAAGGAATCCTAGCGGCGACCGGGGAGCTGTTTTTT. This gives the protein CASSQGILAATGELFF.

With respect to this clone: The same CDR3 can be traced to other DNA sequences in this sample. V usage is TRBV5-1 and J usage is TRBJ1-3; 7 bases line up with TRBD1. The CDR3 extends over 14 amino acids. Trimming took 4 bases from V and 0 from J; bases not matched to a gene: 1. Germline values: CDR1 SGHRS, CDR2 YFSETQ. CDR3 DNA sequence: TGCGCCAGCAGCCCAGGGGGCTCTGGAAACACCATATATTTT. Translating it yields CASSPGGSGNTIYF.

The chain couples TRBV7-7 to TRBJ2-7; the match to TRBD1 covers 10 bases. This CDR3 has 13 residues. After removal of 5 bases from V and 6 bases from J, the junction contained 4 bases not matched to a gene. Germline V gene sequence: CDR1 SSHAT, CDR2 FNYEAQ (reference sequence). The CDR3: CASSPDRGSEQYF. CDR3 nucleotide sequence: TGTGCCAGCAGCCCGGACAGGGGGTCCGAGCAGTACTTC.

The rearrangement uses TRBV15 and TRBJ2-2; no firm D call. The CDR3 length is 15 residues. The germline gives CDR1 LNHNV, CDR2 YYDKDF (reference sequence). Trimming left V 1 base short and J 4 bases short, with 10 bases between. CDR3 coding DNA: TGTGCCACCAGCAGAGTTGTTCTTAGCACCGGGGAGCTGTTTTTT. It codes for CATSRVVLSTGELFF.

This chain uses TRBV30 with TRBJ2-2, with 7 bases that match TRBD1. Germline CDR1 and CDR2: GTSNPN and SVGIG (reference sequence). V dropped 3 bases and J dropped 3; count of bases not matched to a gene: 10. The CDR3 length is 16 residues. The CDR3 region is CAWSSPQGRYTGELFF. CDR3 coding DNA: TGTGCCTGGAGCTCACCACAGGGGCGGTACACCGGGGAGCTGTTTTTT.